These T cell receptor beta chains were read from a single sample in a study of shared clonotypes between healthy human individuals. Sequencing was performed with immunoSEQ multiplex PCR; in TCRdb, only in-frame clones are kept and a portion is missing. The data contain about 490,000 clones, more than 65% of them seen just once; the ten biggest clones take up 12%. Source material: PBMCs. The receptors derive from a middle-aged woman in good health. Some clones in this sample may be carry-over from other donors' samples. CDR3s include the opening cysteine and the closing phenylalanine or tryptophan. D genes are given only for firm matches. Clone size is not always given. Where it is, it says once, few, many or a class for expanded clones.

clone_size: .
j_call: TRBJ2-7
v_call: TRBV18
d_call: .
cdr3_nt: TGTGCCAGCTCCCGTGCGGCAGCCTACGAGCAGTACTTC
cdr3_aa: CASSRAAAYEQYF

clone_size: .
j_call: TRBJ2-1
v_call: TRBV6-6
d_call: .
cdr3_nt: TGTGCCAGCAGTATGACTACGGAGCAGTTCTTC
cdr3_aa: CASSMTTEQFF

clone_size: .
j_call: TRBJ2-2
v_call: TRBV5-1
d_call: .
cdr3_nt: TGCGCCAGCAGTTTACCCGGAGGGGACACCGGGGAGCTGTTTTTT
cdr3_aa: CASSLPGGDTGELFF

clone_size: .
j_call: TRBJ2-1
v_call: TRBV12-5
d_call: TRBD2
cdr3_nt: TGTGCTAGTGGTGTCGGGACTAGCGGGAGGTATGAGCAGTTCTTC
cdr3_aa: CASGVGTSGRYEQFF

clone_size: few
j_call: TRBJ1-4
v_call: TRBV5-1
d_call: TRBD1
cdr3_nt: TGCGCCAGCAGAACGACCGGGACAGGGGATGAAAAACTGTTTTTT
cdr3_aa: CASRTTGTGDEKLFF

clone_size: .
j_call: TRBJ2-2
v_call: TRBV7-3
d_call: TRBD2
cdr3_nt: TGTGCCAGCAGCCCGGGGGGCGGGAGGGCCGTCGGGGAGCTGTTTTTT
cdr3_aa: CASSPGGGRAVGELFF

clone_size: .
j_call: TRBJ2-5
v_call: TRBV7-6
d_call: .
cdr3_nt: TGTGCCAGCAGCTCCCCGGGGTACCAAGAGACCCAGTACTTC
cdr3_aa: CASSSPGYQETQYF

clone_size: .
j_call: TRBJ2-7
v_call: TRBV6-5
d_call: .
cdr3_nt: TGTGCCAGCGCAACACCCGGGGGACACTGGTCCGAGCAGTACTTC
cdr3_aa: CASATPGGHWSEQYF

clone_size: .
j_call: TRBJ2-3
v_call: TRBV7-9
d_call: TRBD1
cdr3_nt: TGTGCCAGCAGCTTGGGGGACAGAAGCACAGATACGCAGTATTTT
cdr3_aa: CASSLGDRSTDTQYF

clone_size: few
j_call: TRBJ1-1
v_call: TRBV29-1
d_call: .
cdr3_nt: TGCAGCGTTGAGGGCGGCGGGAACACTGAAGCTTTCTTT
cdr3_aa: CSVEGGGNTEAFF

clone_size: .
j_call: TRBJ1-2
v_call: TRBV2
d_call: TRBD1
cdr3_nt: TGTGCCAGCAGTGGGTCAGGGGGCAGCTATGGCTACACCTTC
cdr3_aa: CASSGSGGSYGYTF

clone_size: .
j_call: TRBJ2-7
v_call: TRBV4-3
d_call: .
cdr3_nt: TGCGCCAGCAGCCCAGGGGCAGCGGTGGTAGTAGAGCAGTACTTC
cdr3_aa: CASSPGAAVVVEQYF

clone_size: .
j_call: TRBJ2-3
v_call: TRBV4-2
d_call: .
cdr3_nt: TGTGCCAGCAGTTCAACGGGAGTCGGGGATACGCAGTATTTT
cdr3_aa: CASSSTGVGDTQYF

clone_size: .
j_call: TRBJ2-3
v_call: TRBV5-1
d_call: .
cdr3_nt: TGCGCCAGCAGCCTGGGGAGGAGGGCCAACACAGATACGCAGTATTTT
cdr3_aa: CASSLGRRANTDTQYF

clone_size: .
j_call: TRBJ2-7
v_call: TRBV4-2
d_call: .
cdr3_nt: TGTGCCAGCAGCTTGGGGCAATGGAAGGGCGAGCAGTACTTC
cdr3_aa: CASSLGQWKGEQYF

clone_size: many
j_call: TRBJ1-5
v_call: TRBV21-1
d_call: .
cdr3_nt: TGTGCCAGCAGCTCTCCGGGACCTAATAGCAATCAGCCCCAGCATTTT
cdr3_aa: CASSSPGPNSNQPQHF

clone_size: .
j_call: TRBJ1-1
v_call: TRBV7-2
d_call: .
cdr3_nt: TGTGCCAGCAGCTTTCAATGGGGGAACACTGAAGCTTTCTTT
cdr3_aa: CASSFQWGNTEAFF

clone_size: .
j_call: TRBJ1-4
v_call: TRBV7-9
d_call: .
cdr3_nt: TGTGCCAGCAGCCAGAAGGGTTGGGGGGCAACTAATGAAAAACTGTTTTTT
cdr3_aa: CASSQKGWGATNEKLFF

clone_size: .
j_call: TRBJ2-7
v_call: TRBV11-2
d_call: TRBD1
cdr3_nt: TGTGCCAGCAGCTCGTTGACAGGGGGCCAGGGGGAGCAGTACTTC
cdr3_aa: CASSSLTGGQGEQYF

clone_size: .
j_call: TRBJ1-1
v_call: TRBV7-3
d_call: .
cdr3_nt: TGTGCCAGCAGCTTATCGACAGCTATGAACACTGAAGCTTTCTTT
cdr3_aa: CASSLSTAMNTEAFF

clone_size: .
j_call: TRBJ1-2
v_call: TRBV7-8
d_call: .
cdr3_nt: TGTGCCAGCAGCTGGGGGGGGCTCAACTATGGCTACACCTTC
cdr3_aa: CASSWGGLNYGYTF

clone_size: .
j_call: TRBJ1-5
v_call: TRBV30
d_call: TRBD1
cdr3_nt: TGTGCCTGGAGTCGGGGACAGGGAAATCAGCCCCAGCATTTT
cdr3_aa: CAWSRGQGNQPQHF

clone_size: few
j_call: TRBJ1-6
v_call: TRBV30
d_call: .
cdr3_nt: TGTGCCTGGAGGAGCTCCTATAATTCACCCCTCCACTTT
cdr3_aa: CAWRSSYNSPLHF

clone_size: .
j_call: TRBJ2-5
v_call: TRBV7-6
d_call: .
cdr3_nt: TGTGCCAGCAGCTTAAATGGGGAGACCCAGTACTTC
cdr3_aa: CASSLNGETQYF

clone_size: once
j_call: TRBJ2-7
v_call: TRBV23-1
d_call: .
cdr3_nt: TGCGCCAGCGGGACTGTGCAGTACTTC
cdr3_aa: CASGTVQYF

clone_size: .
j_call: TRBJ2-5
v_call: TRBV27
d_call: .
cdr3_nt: TGTGCCAGCAGCCTCACAGGGCTAGAGACCCAGTACTTC
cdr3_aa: CASSLTGLETQYF

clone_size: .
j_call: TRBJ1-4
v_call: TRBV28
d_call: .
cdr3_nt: TGTGCCATACAGGAGACGAATGAAAAACTGTTTTTT
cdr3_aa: CAIQETNEKLFF